One sample yielded the 13 T cell receptor beta chains listed below, sequenced in a study of blood T cell repertoires in COVID-19. Assay: immunoSEQ multiplex PCR; the TCRdb copy retains only in-frame clones and omits some. The data hold about 44,000 clones, with about 88% observed a single time. Sequences were obtained from peripheral blood. The receptors shown here come from a human donor in a cohort sampled during active COVID-19.

V is TRBV27 and J is TRBJ1-5, with TRBD1 matching over 9 bases. The J segment lost 1 base and the V segment lost 5 bases, leaving 3 bases of the junction unmatched. CDR1 MNHEY and CDR2 SMNVEV come from the germline V gene (reference sequence). This CDR3 has 15 amino acids. Written as DNA, the CDR3 is TGTGCCAGCAGTCGACAGGGGGTAAGCAATCAGCCCCAGCATTTT. Residues: CASSRQGVSNQPQHF.

The chain employs TRBV19 and TRBJ1-5; D might be TRBD1 (5 bases). V was trimmed by 5 bases and J by 2 bases, leaving 19 bases between them. CDR1 LNHDA and CDR2 SQIVND come from the germline V gene (reference sequence). The CDR3 contains 17 residues. Here the CDR3 DNA reads TGTGCCAGTAGTCCCTGGTGGGGCAGGGAAGGCAATCAGCCCCAGCATTTT. Encoded protein: CASSPWWGREGNQPQHF.

This clone was found many times. Other nucleotide sequences from this sample produce the same CDR3. The rearrangement joins TRBV3-1 (or the pseudogene TRBV3-2) to TRBJ1-1, with D perhaps matching TRBD1 (6 bases). Germline CDR1 reads LGHDT; CDR2 reads YNNKEL (reference sequence). V lost 4 bases and J 2 bases, leaving 8 bases between the germline ends. The CDR3 totals 13 residues. CDR3 coding DNA: TGTGCCAGCAGCCGCGGGGGCAACACTGAAGCTTTCTTT. Amino acids: CASSRGGNTEAFF.

The chain couples TRBV10-3 to TRBJ2-1, with TRBD2 matching over 11 bases. V lost 6 bases and J lost 4; bases outside the gene matches: 2. CDR1 is ENHRY, CDR2 SYGVKD, per germline. This CDR3 contains 14 residues. The CDR3: CAISLAGGYNEQFF. In nucleotides, the CDR3 is TGTGCCATCAGCCTAGCGGGGGGTTACAATGAGCAGTTCTTC.

This chain joins TRBV7-2 and TRBJ1-3, with D tentatively TRBD1 (6 bases). Germline CDR1 SGHTA, CDR2 FQGNSA. V shed 6 bases and J shed 3 bases, with 21 bases lying between them. The CDR3 length is 17 residues. As DNA, the CDR3 is TGTGCCAGCAGACCTACGTTTGCGGGGGGCGTTGGAAACACCATATATTTT. This sequence encodes CASRPTFAGGVGNTIYF. Together with reference TRBV7-2 and TRBJ1-3, the CDR3 gives the full variable domain: GAGVSQSPSNKVTEKGKDVELRCDPISGHTALYWYRQSLGQGLEFLIYFQGNSAPDKSGLPSDRFSAERTGGSVSTLTIQRTQQEDSAVYLCASRPTFAGGVGNTIYFGEGSWLTVV.

The chain has TRBV3-1 (or the pseudogene TRBV3-2) and TRBJ2-1; 10 nucleotides line up with TRBD2. The CDR3 consists of 16 residues. Per the germline V gene, CDR1 is LGHDT and CDR2 is YNNKEL (reference sequence). The V and J ends lost 5 bases and 4 bases, in that order; junction bases with no gene match: 8. DNA for the CDR3: TGTGCCAGCAGCTTCCGAACTAGCGGGGCTTACAATGAGCAGTTCTTC. This gives the protein CASSFRTSGAYNEQFF.

In this sample, this clone turned up many times. This sequence joins TRBV18 and TRBJ2-7; 9 positions agree with TRBD1. V gave up 6 bases and J gave up 0 bases; unmatched junction bases: 3. Germline CDR1 is KGHSH and CDR2 is LQKENI. The CDR3 is made up of 14 amino acids. CDR3 sequence: CASSGTGSSYEQYF. As DNA, the CDR3 is TGTGCCAGCTCGGGGACAGGGAGCTCCTACGAGCAGTACTTC.

The V gene is TRBV29-1, the J gene TRBJ2-3; the match to TRBD1 covers 11 bases. Germline CDR1 SQVTM, CDR2 ANQGSEA. CDR3 length equals 14 residues. After removal of 6 bases from V and 4 bases from J, the junction contained 6 bases not matched to a gene. The CDR3, as DNA: TGCAGCGTAGATCCGGGACAGGGGGCAGATACGCAGTATTTT. It specifies CSVDPGQGADTQYF.

V and J are TRBV9 and TRBJ2-1; 10 bases agree with TRBD1. CDR3 length: 15 residues. Germline V gives CDR1 SGDLS, CDR2 YYNGEE. The junction had 2 bases not matched to a gene; V was cut back by 3 bases and J by 2 bases. The CDR3 here is CASSAGQGAYNEQFF. CDR3 nucleotide sequence: TGTGCCAGCAGCGCCGGACAGGGGGCCTACAATGAGCAGTTCTTC.

The genes are TRBV4-1 and TRBJ1-5, with D unclear. Trimming removed 0 bases from V and 7 bases from J, with 7 bases in between. Germline-derived CDR1 and CDR2 are MGHRA and YSYEKL. CDR3 length: 13 residues. CDR3 in DNA: TGCGCCAGCAGCCAAGATCCACACCAGCCCCAGCATTTT. Its protein is CASSQDPHQPQHF.

This clone appeared a single time. The chain recombines TRBV29-1 with TRBJ2-1, with 14 bases that match TRBD2. The CDR3 runs 14 residues. CDR1 and CDR2 (germline): SQVTM, ANQGSEA. The V gene end was trimmed by 3 bases and the J gene end by 9 bases; junction bases not matched to a gene: 4. CDR3 sequence: CSVDIGTSGGEQFF. In nucleotides, the CDR3 is TGCAGCGTTGACATAGGGACTAGCGGGGGTGAGCAGTTCTTC.

This chain joins TRBV10-1 and TRBJ1-4; no clear D gene. The V end was cut by 6 bases, the J end by 0 bases, with 5 bases between. CDR1 and CDR2 from the germline V gene are WNHNN and SYGVQD (reference sequence). There are 13 residues in the CDR3. For the CDR3, the DNA is TGCGCCAGCAGGAGAGCAACTAATGAAAAACTGTTTTTT. Amino acids: CASRRATNEKLFF.

The chain couples TRBV2 to TRBJ2-5; TRBD2 might be the D (6 bases). The V end lost 0 bases, the J end lost 1 base, and 9 bases lay between the germline ends. CDR3 size: 15 residues. Looked up from germline, CDR1 is SNHLY and CDR2 is FYNNEI. CDR3 bases: TGTGCCAGCAGTGAAGCGGGGGGTCCCCAAGAGACCCAGTACTTC. Protein sequence: CASSEAGGPQETQYF.